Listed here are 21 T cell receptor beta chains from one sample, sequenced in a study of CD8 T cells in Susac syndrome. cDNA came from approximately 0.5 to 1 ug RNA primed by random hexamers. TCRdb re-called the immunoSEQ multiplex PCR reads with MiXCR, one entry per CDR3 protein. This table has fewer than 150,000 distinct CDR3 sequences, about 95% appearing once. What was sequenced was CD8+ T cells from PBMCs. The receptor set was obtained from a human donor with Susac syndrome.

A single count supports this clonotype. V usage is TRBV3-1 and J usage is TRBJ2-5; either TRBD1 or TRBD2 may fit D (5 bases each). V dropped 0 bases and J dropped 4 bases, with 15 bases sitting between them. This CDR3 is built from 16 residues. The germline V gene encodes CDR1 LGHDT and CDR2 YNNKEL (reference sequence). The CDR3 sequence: CASSQDGGEVPETQYF. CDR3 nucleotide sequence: TGTGCCAGCAGCCAAGATGGGGGAGAGGTTCCAGAGACCCAGTACTTC.

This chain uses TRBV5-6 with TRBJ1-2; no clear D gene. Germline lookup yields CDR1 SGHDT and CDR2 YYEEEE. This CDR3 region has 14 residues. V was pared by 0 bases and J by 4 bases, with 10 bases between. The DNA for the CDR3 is TGTGCCAGCAGCTTGGGGTCCTCGGTCTATGGCTACACCTTC. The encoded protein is CASSLGSSVYGYTF.

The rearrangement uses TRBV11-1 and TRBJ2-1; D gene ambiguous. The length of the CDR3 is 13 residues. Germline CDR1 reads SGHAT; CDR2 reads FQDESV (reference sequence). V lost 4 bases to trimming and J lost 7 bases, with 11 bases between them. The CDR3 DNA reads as TGTGCCAGCAGCTATACAACAGCAAATGAGCAGTTCTTC. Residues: CASSYTTANEQFF.

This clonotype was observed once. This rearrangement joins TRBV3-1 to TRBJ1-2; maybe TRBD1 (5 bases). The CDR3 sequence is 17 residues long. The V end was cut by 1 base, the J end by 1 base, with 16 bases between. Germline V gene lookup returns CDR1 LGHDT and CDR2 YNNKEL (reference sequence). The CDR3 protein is CASSQAPTAVINYGYTF. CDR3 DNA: TGTGCCAGCAGCCAAGCCCCGACAGCTGTTATTAACTATGGCTACACCTTC.

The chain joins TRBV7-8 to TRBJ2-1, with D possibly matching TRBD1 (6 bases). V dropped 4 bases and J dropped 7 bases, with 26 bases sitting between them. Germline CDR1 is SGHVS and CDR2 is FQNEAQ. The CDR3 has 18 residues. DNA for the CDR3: TGTGCCAGCAGCTCCTCTCGGACAGCACGCACAGCCTTTAATGAGCAGTTCTTC. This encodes CASSSSRTARTAFNEQFF.

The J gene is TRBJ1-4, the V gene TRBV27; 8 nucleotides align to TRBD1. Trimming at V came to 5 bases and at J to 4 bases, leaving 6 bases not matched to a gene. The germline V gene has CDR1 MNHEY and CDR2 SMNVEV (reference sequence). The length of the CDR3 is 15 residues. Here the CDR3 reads CASSRTGGINEKLFF. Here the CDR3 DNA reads TGTGCCAGCAGTCGAACAGGGGGAATTAATGAAAAACTGTTTTTT.

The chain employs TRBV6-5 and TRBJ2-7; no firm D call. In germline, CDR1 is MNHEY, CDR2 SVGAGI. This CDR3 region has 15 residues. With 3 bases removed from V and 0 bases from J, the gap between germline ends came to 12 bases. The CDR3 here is CASSYTSPSSYEQYF. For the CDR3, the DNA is TGTGCCAGCAGTTATACGAGCCCCAGCTCCTACGAGCAGTACTTC.

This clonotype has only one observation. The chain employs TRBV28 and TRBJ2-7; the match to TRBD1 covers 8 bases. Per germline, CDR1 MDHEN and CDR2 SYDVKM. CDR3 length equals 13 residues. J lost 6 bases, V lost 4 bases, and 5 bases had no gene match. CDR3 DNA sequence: TGTGCCAGCAGTTCCGGACAGGGACTCGAGCAGTACTTC. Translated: CASSSGQGLEQYF.

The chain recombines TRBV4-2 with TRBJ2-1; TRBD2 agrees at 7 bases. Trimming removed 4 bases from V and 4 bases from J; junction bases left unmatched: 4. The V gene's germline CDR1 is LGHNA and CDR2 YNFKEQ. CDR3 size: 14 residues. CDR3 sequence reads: CASSPGLTYNEQFF. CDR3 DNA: TGTGCCAGCAGCCCGGGACTAACTTACAATGAGCAGTTCTTC.

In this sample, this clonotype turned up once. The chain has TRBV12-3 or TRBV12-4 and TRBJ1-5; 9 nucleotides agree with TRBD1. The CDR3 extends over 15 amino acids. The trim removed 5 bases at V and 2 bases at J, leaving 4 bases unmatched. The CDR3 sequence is CASSVTGGRNQPQHF. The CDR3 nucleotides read TGTGCCAGCAGTGTTACAGGGGGCCGCAATCAGCCCCAGCATTTT.

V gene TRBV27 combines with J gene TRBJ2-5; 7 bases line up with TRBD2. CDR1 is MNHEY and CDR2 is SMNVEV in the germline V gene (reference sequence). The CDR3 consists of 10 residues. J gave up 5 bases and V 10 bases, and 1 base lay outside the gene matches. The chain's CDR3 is CATGRETQYF. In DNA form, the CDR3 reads TGTGCCACCGGGAGGGAGACCCAGTACTTC.

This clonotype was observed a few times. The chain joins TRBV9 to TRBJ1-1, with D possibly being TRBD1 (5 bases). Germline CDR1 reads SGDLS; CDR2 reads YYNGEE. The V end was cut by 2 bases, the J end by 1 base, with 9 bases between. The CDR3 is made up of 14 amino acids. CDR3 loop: CASSVGTANTEAFF. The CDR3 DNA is TGTGCCAGCAGCGTCGGGACGGCGAACACTGAAGCTTTCTTT.

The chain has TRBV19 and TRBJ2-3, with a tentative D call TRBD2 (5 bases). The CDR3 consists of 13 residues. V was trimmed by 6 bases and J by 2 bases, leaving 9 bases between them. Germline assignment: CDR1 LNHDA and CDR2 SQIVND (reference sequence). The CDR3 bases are TGTGCCAGTAGGACGGGGAACACAGATACGCAGTATTTT. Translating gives CASRTGNTDTQYF.

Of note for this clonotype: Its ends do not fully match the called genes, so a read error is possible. The CDR3 protein is CSTRPGLGRTEAFF. The DNA for the CDR3 is TGCAGTACTAGGCCGGGACTGGGAAGGACTGAAGCTTTCTTT. The genes are TRBV20-1 and TRBJ1-1; D possibly corresponds to TRBD1 (5 bases). From germline, CDR1 is DFQATT and CDR2 SNEGSKA (reference sequence). CDR3 length: 14 residues.

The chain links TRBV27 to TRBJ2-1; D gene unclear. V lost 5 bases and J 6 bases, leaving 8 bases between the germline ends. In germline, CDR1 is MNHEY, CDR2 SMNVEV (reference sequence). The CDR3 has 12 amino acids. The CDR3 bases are TGTGCCAGCAGTCCCCTCCCCAATGAGCAGTTCTTC. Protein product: CASSPLPNEQFF.

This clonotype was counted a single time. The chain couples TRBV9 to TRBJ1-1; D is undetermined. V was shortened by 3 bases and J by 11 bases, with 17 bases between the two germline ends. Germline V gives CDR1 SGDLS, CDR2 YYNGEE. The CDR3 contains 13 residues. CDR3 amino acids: CASSENNLGGAFF. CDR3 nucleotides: TGTGCCAGCAGCGAAAATAACCTGGGAGGTGCTTTCTTT.

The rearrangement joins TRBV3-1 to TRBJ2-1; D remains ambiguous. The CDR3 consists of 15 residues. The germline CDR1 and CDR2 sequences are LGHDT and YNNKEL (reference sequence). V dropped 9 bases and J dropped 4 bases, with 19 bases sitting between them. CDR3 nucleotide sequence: TGTGCCAGTGGAGTCGATCCTGTGGGTTACAATGAGCAGTTCTTC. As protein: CASGVDPVGYNEQFF.

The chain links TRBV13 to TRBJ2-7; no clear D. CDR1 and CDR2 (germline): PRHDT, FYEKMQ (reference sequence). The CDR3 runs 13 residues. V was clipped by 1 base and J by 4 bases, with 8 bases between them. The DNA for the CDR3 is TGTGCCAGCAGCTTAGACAGCCCATACGAGCAGTACTTC. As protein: CASSLDSPYEQYF.

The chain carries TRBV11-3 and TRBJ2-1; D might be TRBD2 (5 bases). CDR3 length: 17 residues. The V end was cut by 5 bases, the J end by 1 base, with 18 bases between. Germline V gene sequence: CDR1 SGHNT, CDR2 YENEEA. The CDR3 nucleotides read TGTGCCAGCAGCGGTCGCCAAGCGGAAGGGTCCTACAATGAGCAGTTCTTC. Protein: CASSGRQAEGSYNEQFF.

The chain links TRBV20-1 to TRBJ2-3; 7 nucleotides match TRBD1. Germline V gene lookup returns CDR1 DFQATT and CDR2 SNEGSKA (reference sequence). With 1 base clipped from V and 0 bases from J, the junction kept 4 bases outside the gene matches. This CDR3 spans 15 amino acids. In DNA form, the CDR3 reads TGCAGTGCTAGAGGGGGACAGATTAGCACAGATACGCAGTATTTT. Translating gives CSARGGQISTDTQYF.

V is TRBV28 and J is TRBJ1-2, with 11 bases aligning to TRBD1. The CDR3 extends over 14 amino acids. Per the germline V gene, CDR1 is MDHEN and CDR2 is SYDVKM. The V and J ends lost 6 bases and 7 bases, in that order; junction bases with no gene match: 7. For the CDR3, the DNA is TGTGCCAGCAGCCCTCCGGGACAGGGGGGTGGCTACACCTTC. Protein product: CASSPPGQGGGYTF.